This is a list of T cell receptor beta chains from one sample in a study of CD8 T cells in ankylosing spondylitis. Via MiXCR, TCRdb re-called the 5' RACE reads, giving one row per CDR3 protein. The repertoire has fewer than 250,000 distinct CDR3 sequences, about 10% of them found once; the top ten carry around 3%. The source material was blood, either unsorted or a sorted T cell fraction (not recorded which). The receptors were gathered from a male donor with ankylosing spondylitis or in good health (not recorded which). Both conserved end residues are part of each CDR3. A D gene is named only where the DNA matches it firmly. The size field is filled for only some rows; it gives once, few, many or a size class.

>TRBV12-3/TRBV12-4|TRBD1|TRBJ2-7|many
CASNLQGPYEQYF
TGTGCCAGCAACCTACAGGGGCCGTACGAGCAGTACTTC
>TRBV11-2|TRBD2|TRBJ2-3|many
CASSFKRGGSDTQYF
TGTGCCAGCAGCTTCAAACGGGGGGGCTCAGATACGCAGTATTTT
>TRBV27|TRBD2|TRBJ2-1|many
CASSAPSGGPPYNEQFF
TGTGCCAGCAGTGCCCCTAGCGGGGGCCCGCCCTACAATGAGCAGTTCTTC
>TRBV7-9|NA|TRBJ1-2|few
CASSSRQYGYTF
TGTGCCAGCAGCTCCCGACAGTATGGCTACACCTTC
>TRBV30|TRBD2|TRBJ2-2|few
CAWSQHPGLAAGELFF
TGTGCCTGGAGCCAGCACCCGGGACTAGCGGCCGGGGAGCTGTTTTTT
>TRBV18|NA|TRBJ1-2|many
CASSPPSGTTKEDYGYTF
TGTGCCAGCTCACCACCGAGTGGTACGACAAAGGAGGACTATGGCTACACCTTC
>TRBV18|NA|TRBJ2-2|many
CASSPQTTVGELFF
TGTGCCAGCTCACCACAAACTACCGTCGGGGAGCTGTTTTTT
>TRBV7-9|NA|TRBJ2-3|many
CAASHAGDTQYF
TGTGCCGCTTCCCATGCGGGTGATACGCAGTATTTT
>TRBV20-1|TRBD1|TRBJ1-5|few
CSAQPDRGLQPQHF
TGCAGTGCTCAGCCGGACAGGGGGCTCCAGCCCCAGCATTTT
>TRBV3-1|TRBD2|TRBJ2-1|many
CASSPTTSGRKYNEQFF
TGTGCCAGCAGCCCAACCACTAGCGGGAGGAAGTACAATGAGCAGTTCTTC
>TRBV20-1|NA|TRBJ1-2|many
CSAPGEFGYTF
TGCAGTGCTCCGGGGGAATTTGGCTACACCTTC
>TRBV20-1|NA|TRBJ1-6|many
CSARRGSSYNSPLHF
TGCAGTGCTAGAAGGGGGAGCTCCTATAATTCACCCCTCCACTTT
>TRBV7-9|NA|TRBJ1-2|many
CASSFQGHGYTF
TGTGCCAGCAGCTTCCAGGGTCATGGCTACACCTTC
>TRBV2|NA|TRBJ2-2|few
CASKAWDTYTGELFF
TGTGCCAGCAAAGCGTGGGACACTTACACCGGGGAGCTGTTTTTT
>TRBV20-1|NA|TRBJ2-3|many
CSARDRVEAGKDTQYF
TGCAGTGCTAGAGATAGGGTTGAGGCAGGGAAAGATACGCAGTATTTT
>TRBV7-2|TRBD1|TRBJ2-5|many
CASSRGQGVGETQYF
TGTGCCAGCAGCCGCGGACAGGGAGTAGGAGAGACCCAGTACTTC
>TRBV7-8|TRBD2|TRBJ2-3|many
CASSLKRGLAGGSTDTQYF
TGTGCCAGCAGTTTGAAGAGGGGACTAGCGGGAGGGAGCACAGATACGCAGTATTTT
>TRBV2|NA|TRBJ2-7|many
CASSGQPGLTGEQYF
TGTGCCAGCAGCGGCCAACCCGGACTGACCGGAGAGCAGTACTTC
>TRBV7-9|TRBD2|TRBJ2-7|few
CASSSSSGSASYEQYF
TGTGCCAGCAGCTCCTCTAGCGGGTCCGCCTCCTACGAGCAGTACTTC
>TRBV6-1|TRBD2|TRBJ2-3|many
CASGQAGGLTDTQYF
TGTGCCAGCGGCCAAGCGGGAGGACTCACAGATACGCAGTATTTT
>TRBV10-3|NA|TRBJ2-7|NA
CAISVAGESYEQYF
TGTGCCATCAGTGTGGCAGGGGAATCCTACGAGCAGTACTTC
>TRBV6-1|NA|TRBJ2-1|few
CASRVGWGLGEQFF
TGTGCCAGCAGAGTTGGGTGGGGCCTCGGGGAGCAGTTCTTC
>TRBV18|NA|TRBJ2-5|few
CASSPVPRGEGGFGTQYF
TGTGCCAGCTCACCAGTTCCCCGAGGAGAAGGGGGGTTTGGGACCCAGTACTTC
>TRBV20-1|TRBD1|TRBJ1-1|many
CSARDPGQGDTEAFF
TGCAGTGCTAGAGACCCCGGACAGGGCGACACTGAAGCTTTCTTT
>TRBV20-1|TRBD2|TRBJ2-5|many
CSARRGGQETQYF
TGCAGTGCTCGGCGCGGGGGACAAGAGACCCAGTACTTC
>TRBV18|NA|TRBJ2-7|many
CASSPAGLGYYEQYF
TGTGCCAGCTCACCCGCTGGGCTAGGTTACTACGAGCAGTACTTC
>TRBV5-1|NA|TRBJ2-5|many
CASSLAGGEVQETQYF
TGCGCCAGCAGCTTGGCCGGGGGCGAGGTCCAAGAGACCCAGTACTTC
>TRBV11-2|NA|TRBJ2-1|many
CASSLRRLFDNEQFF
TGTGCCAGCAGCTTAAGACGTCTCTTCGACAATGAGCAGTTCTTC
>TRBV4-1|TRBD2|TRBJ2-4|few
CASSQELNRSGREAKNIQYF
TGCGCCAGCAGCCAAGAGCTCAACCGTAGCGGGAGGGAAGCCAAAAACATTCAGTACTTC
>TRBV20-1|TRBD2|TRBJ2-3|many
CSAPREGRVDTQYF
TGCAGTGCTCCCCGGGAGGGGCGGGTAGATACGCAGTATTTT
>TRBV12-3/TRBV12-4|TRBD2|TRBJ2-1|many
CASSPATSGSLNEQFF
TGTGCCAGCAGTCCGGCCACTAGCGGGAGTCTCAATGAGCAGTTCTTC
>TRBV10-2|NA|TRBJ2-5|few
CASSKLQGRETQYF
TGCGCCAGCAGTAAACTTCAGGGTCGAGAGACCCAGTACTTC
>TRBV11-2|TRBD2|TRBJ2-7|few
CASSLAGLAGNYEQYF
TGTGCCAGCAGCTTAGCCGGACTAGCGGGGAACTACGAGCAGTACTTC
>TRBV3-1|NA|TRBJ2-7|NA
CASSQYIQGNEQYF
TGTGCCAGCAGCCAATACATTCAGGGCAACGAGCAGTACTTC
>TRBV5-1|NA|TRBJ2-1|many
CASSLEAEGWQFF
TGCGCCAGCAGCTTGGAAGCAGAGGGCTGGCAGTTCTTC
>TRBV6-5|NA|TRBJ1-1|many
CASSYSLPRVGPEAFF
TGTGCCAGCAGTTACTCCTTGCCTCGGGTTGGCCCTGAAGCTTTCTTT
>TRBV3-1|NA|TRBJ2-7|many
CASSQGTFPYEQYF
TGTGCCAGCAGCCAAGGGACATTTCCCTACGAGCAGTACTTC
>TRBV20-1|NA|TRBJ2-7|many
CSAIGAETGDSYEQYF
TGCAGTGCCATAGGGGCCGAGACAGGCGACTCTTACGAGCAGTACTTC
>TRBV4-1|TRBD2|TRBJ2-1|many
CASSQDGRLAGPSSYNEQFF
TGCGCCAGCAGCCAAGATGGGAGACTAGCGGGGCCTAGCTCCTACAATGAGCAGTTCTTC
>TRBV4-1|NA|TRBJ1-1|many
CASSETLGTEAFF
TGCGCCAGCAGCGAGACACTGGGGACTGAAGCTTTCTTT
>TRBV20-1|NA|TRBJ1-4|many
CSASPLGRGEKLFF
TGCAGTGCTAGCCCCCTGGGGCGGGGGGAAAAACTGTTTTTT
>TRBV12-3/TRBV12-4|TRBD1|TRBJ2-3|many
CASSADRGRGDTQYF
TGTGCCAGCAGTGCCGACAGGGGGCGAGGAGATACGCAGTATTTT
>TRBV5-1|NA|TRBJ1-6|NA
CASSLPGDMGSPLHF
TGCGCCAGCAGCTTGCCAGGGGATATGGGTTCACCCCTCCACTTT
>TRBV3-1|NA|TRBJ2-5|many
CASSQVGETQYF
TGTGCCAGCAGCCAAGTTGGAGAGACCCAGTACTTC
>TRBV10-3|NA|TRBJ2-3|many
CAISLASTDTQYF
TGTGCCATCAGTCTTGCTAGCACAGATACGCAGTATTTT
>TRBV12-3/TRBV12-4|NA|TRBJ1-2|many
CASSFFGDGYTF
TGTGCCAGCAGTTTTTTCGGAGATGGCTACACCTTC
>TRBV11-2|NA|TRBJ2-5|many
CASSPPPGILGGSKETQYF
TGTGCCAGCAGCCCCCCTCCGGGGATACTCGGGGGAAGCAAAGAGACCCAGTACTTC
>TRBV5-6|NA|TRBJ1-4|many
CASSLPTNEKLFF
TGTGCCAGCAGCTTGCCCACTAATGAAAAACTGTTTTTT
>TRBV29-1|TRBD2|TRBJ2-1|many
CSVQTSDDNEQFF
TGCAGCGTTCAAACTAGCGACGACAATGAGCAGTTCTTC
>TRBV20-1|NA|TRBJ1-6|few
CSARRLVDMNSPLHF
TGCAGTGCCCGACGACTGGTAGATATGAATTCACCCCTCCACTTT